This TCR beta chain was obtained from a study of beta chain features in type 1 diabetes. Looking at the study overall: On cell yields, gender and age, patients and healthy donors were similar.

Study-level findings and limits: The study found moderately but significantly shorter TCRB CDR3s in all four CD4+ subsets of Type 1 diabetes patients.

The entirety of the isolated RNA underwent reverse transcription, so expressed TCRB transcripts were sequenced. For naive, central memory and regulatory T cell samples, reads averaged around 3.8 million. TCRdb's copy holds only in-frame clones and misses some; the assay was immunoSEQ multiplex PCR. The table records more than 550,000 clones, around an eighth of them present only once. As concerns this clone: The antigen is undetermined.

Sequencing input: naive CD4+ T cells from blood. The TCR originated in a man between 18 and 29 years old with type 1 diabetes.

CDR3 nucleotide sequence: TGTGCCAGCAGCCCACGATCTAGCGGGGGGGAGACCCAGTACTTC. Amino acids: CASSPRSSGGETQYF. This chain connects TRBV5-4 to TRBJ2-5; 11 bases align to TRBD2. The CDR3 is made up of 15 amino acids. V lost 4 bases to trimming and J lost 5 bases; unmatched junction nucleotides: 7. Germline V gives CDR1 SGHNT, CDR2 YYREEE (reference sequence).